This T cell receptor beta chain is from a study of naive and memory T cell subsets. CD8 T cells were positively selected from what remained after CD4 positive selection. Two oligonucleotides, mixed equimolar, formed the beta constant-region primer covering TRBC1 and TRBC2. TCRdb re-derived calls from the UMI-ligation and nested PCR reads in MiXCR, one entry per CDR3 protein. The sample yields approximately 27,000 distinct CDR3 sequences, about 10% seen once. Trimming cost V 2 bases and J 6 bases, with 8 bases left between them. Looked up from germline, CDR1 is DFQATT and CDR2 is SNEGSKA (reference sequence). The length of the CDR3 is 11 residues. Points from the study as a whole: Over 95% of naive TCR sequences appeared only once after error correction, unlike memory subsets. From naive to CM, EM and EMRA, diversity decreased and Gini increased. Expression changes during T cell differentiation may affect RNA-based TCR counts.

Remarks on this clonotype: Its antigen is not known.

The sequencing input was effector memory CD4+ T cells from blood. Described subset: effector memory, CD45RA- CD27-. The source of this sequence is a human donor in good health. The V call is TRBV20-1, the J call TRBJ2-7; tentatively, D is TRBD1 (5 bases). This CDR3 is CSARQGGEQYF. Here the CDR3 DNA reads TGCAGTGCTAGACAGGGCGGCGAGCAGTACTTC.